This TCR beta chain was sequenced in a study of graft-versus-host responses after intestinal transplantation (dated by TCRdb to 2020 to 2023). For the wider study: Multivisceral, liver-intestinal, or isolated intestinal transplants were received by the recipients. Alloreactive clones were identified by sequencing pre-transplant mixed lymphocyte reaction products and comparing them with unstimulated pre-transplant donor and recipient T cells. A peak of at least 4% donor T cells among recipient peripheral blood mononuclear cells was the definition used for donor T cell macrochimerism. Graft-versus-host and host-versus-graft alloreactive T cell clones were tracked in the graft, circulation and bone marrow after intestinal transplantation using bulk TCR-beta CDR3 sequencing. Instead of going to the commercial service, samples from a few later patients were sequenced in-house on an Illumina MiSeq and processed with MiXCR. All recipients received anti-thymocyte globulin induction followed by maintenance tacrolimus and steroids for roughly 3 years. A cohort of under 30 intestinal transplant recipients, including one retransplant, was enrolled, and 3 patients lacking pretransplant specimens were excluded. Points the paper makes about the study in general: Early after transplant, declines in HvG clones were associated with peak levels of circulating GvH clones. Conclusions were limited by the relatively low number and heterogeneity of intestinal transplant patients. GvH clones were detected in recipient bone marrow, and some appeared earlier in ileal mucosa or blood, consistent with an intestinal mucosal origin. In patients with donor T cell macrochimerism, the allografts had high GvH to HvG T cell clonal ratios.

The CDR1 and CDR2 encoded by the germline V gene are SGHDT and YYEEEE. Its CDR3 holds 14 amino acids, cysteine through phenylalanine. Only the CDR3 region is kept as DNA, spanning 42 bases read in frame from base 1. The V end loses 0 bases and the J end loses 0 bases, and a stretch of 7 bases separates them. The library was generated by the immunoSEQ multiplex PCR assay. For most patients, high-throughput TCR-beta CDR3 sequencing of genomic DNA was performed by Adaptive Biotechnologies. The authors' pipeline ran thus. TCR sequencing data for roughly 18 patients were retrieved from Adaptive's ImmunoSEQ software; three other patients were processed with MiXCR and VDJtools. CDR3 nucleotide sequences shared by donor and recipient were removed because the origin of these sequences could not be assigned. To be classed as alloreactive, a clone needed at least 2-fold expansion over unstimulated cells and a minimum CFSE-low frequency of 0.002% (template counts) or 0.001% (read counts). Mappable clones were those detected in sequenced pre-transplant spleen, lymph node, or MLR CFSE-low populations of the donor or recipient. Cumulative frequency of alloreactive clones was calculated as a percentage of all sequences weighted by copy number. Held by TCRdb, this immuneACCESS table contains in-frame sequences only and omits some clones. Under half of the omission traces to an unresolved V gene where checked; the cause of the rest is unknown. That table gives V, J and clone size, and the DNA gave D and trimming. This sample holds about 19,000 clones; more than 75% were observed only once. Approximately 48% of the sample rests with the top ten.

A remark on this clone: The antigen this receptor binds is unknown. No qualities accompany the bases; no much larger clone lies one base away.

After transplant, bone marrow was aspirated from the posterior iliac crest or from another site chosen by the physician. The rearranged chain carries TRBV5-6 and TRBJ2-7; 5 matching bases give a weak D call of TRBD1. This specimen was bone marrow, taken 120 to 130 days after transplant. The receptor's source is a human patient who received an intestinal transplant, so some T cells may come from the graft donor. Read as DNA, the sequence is TGTGCCAGCAGCTTGGCAGGGATCTCCTACGAGCAGTACTTC. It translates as CASSLAGISYEQYF.